The 22 T cell receptor beta chains listed next were all sequenced from one sample in a study of neurological immune-mediated disorders. TCRdb passed the 5' RACE reads through MiXCR, listing each CDR3 protein once. The repertoire includes around 40,000 distinct CDR3 sequences, 7% to 8.5% of them detected once, and just over 5.5% sits in the top ten. What was sequenced was CD4+ T cells from blood. The source of these receptors is a man aged 50 to 59 in good health.

This clonotype was seen repeatedly, ten times or more. The rearrangement links TRBV9 to TRBJ1-5, with TRBD1 as a possible D gene (6 bases). The CDR3 spans 13 residues. Germline V CDR1 and CDR2: SGDLS, YYNGEE. Trimming pared 4 bases from V and 4 bases from J, leaving 9 bases between. Here the CDR3 DNA reads TGTGCCAGCAGCTCACAGGGAAATCAGCCCCAGCATTTT. As protein: CASSSQGNQPQHF.

This clonotype was seen a few times. The rearrangement uses TRBV24-1 and TRBJ2-1; 8 bases match TRBD1. J was trimmed by 2 bases and V by 5 bases; bases with no gene match: 7. Germline-derived CDR1 and CDR2 are KGHDR and SFDVKD. The CDR3 sequence is 16 residues long. CDR3 DNA sequence: TGTGCCACCAGTGTCCATGGACAGGGCGCCTACAATGAGCAGTTCTTC. Encoded protein: CATSVHGQGAYNEQFF.

This clonotype was counted many times. The chain carries TRBV7-3 and TRBJ2-4; D is undetermined. V dropped 5 bases and J dropped 7 bases, with 15 bases sitting between them. CDR1 is SGHTA, CDR2 FQGTGA, per germline. CDR3 length equals 14 residues. The CDR3 DNA reads as TGTGCCAGCAGCGAGCGCTTTGGCCCCAACATTCAGTACTTC. Its translation is CASSERFGPNIQYF.

This clonotype was observed many times. This chain links TRBV5-5 with TRBJ1-1; D is uncertain. Trimming shortened V by 0 bases and J by 4 bases, and 10 bases separated the two germline ends. The length of the CDR3 is 14 residues. Germline V lookup: CDR1 SGHKS, CDR2 YYEKEE (reference sequence). Here the CDR3 reads CASSLGLDGTEAFF. The CDR3 region has the DNA TGTGCCAGCAGCTTGGGCCTTGACGGCACTGAAGCTTTCTTT.

This clonotype has a count of ten or more. The chain links TRBV6-5 to TRBJ1-2; D gene uncertain. In germline, CDR1 is MNHEY, CDR2 SVGAGI. The germline V and J ends were trimmed by 0 bases and 2 bases, with 13 bases remaining between them. The CDR3 covers 16 residues. DNA for the CDR3: TGTGCCAGCAGTTACTCGATTCCGGGGTCGAACTATGGCTACACCTTC. This translates into CASSYSIPGSNYGYTF.

There are many counts of this clonotype. V is TRBV18 and J is TRBJ2-1, with 8 bases matching TRBD2. Trimming took 3 bases from V and 7 from J; bases not matched to a gene: 8. The CDR3 has 15 residues. The germline V gene has CDR1 KGHSH and CDR2 LQKENI. The CDR3 region is CASSPQRESFNEQFF. CDR3 in DNA: TGTGCCAGCTCACCCCAGCGGGAGTCGTTTAATGAGCAGTTCTTC.

This clonotype was seen at least ten times. The rearrangement joins TRBV20-1 to TRBJ2-3; D is unclear. With 7 bases removed from V and 1 base from J, the gap between germline ends came to 12 bases. This CDR3 spans 13 amino acids. Germline values: CDR1 DFQATT, CDR2 SNEGSKA (reference sequence). As DNA, the CDR3 is TGCAGTGAGCAGGCTTCGGGCACAGATACGCAGTATTTT. Protein: CSEQASGTDTQYF.

This clonotype came up many times. V and J are TRBV28 and TRBJ2-5; 11 bases line up with TRBD1. The CDR3 is 17 amino acids. With V trimmed by 4 bases and J by 5 bases, 12 bases remained unmatched. Germline V CDR1 and CDR2: MDHEN, SYDVKM. In DNA form, the CDR3 reads TGTGCCAGCAGTTCTCCGGGACAGGGGGTCTTATGGGAGACCCAGTACTTC. Protein sequence: CASSSPGQGVLWETQYF. Variable domain in full (rest from reference TRBV28 and TRBJ2-5): DVKVTQSSRYLVKRTGEKVFLECVQDMDHENMFWYRQDPGLGLRLIYFSYDVKMKEKGDIPEGYSVSREKKERFSLILESASTNQTSMYLCASSSPGQGVLWETQYFGPGTRLLVL.

This clonotype was counted many times. The chain is built from TRBV19 and TRBJ1-1; 10 nucleotides agree with TRBD1. Germline V CDR1 and CDR2: LNHDA, SQIVND (reference sequence). The CDR3 consists of 15 residues. The trim removed 4 bases at V and 5 bases at J, leaving 7 bases unmatched. Written as DNA, the CDR3 is TGTGCCAGTAGTACCGGGGGACAGGGGCTGACTGAAGCTTTCTTT. This encodes CASSTGGQGLTEAFF.

The table lists this clonotype with many counts. The chain has TRBV5-4 and TRBJ2-3, with D perhaps TRBD2 (6 bases). This CDR3 has 16 amino acids. Trimming took 4 bases from V and 1 from J, leaving 16 bases between them. Germline CDR1 and CDR2: SGHNT and YYREEE (reference sequence). The CDR3 DNA sequence: TGTGCCAGCAGCGCCGGGACTCCCTCGGGCACAGATACGCAGTATTTT. As protein: CASSAGTPSGTDTQYF.

This clonotype showed up many times. CDR3: CASKTPSGELFF. DNA for the CDR3: TGTGCCAGCAAGACTCCCTCCGGGGAGCTGTTTTTT. The chain is built from TRBV7-3 and TRBJ2-2; D is ambiguous. This CDR3 has 12 residues. V lost 7 bases to trimming and J lost 6 bases, with 9 bases between them. The germline gives CDR1 SGHTA, CDR2 FQGTGA.

This clonotype appeared a single time. The V call is TRBV5-5, the J call TRBJ2-1; D is possibly TRBD1 or TRBD2 (6 bases each). V was clipped by 4 bases and J by 8 bases, with 19 bases between them. The CDR3 contains 15 residues. Looked up from germline, CDR1 is SGHKS and CDR2 is YYEKEE (reference sequence). CDR3 in amino acids: CASSGPGAPGDEQFF. The CDR3 DNA reads TGTGCCAGCAGCGGCCCGGGGGCTCCTGGGGATGAGCAGTTCTTC. Full variable domain (missing parts from reference TRBV5-5 and TRBJ2-1): DAGVTQSPTHLIKTRGQQVTLRCSPISGHKSVSWYQQVLGQGPQFIFQYYEKEERGRGNFPDRFSARQFPNYSSELNVNALLLGDSALYLCASSGPGAPGDEQFFGPGTRLTVL.

This clonotype was observed at least ten times. This chain connects TRBV20-1 to TRBJ2-7, with 16 bases fitting TRBD2. J was trimmed by 1 base and V by 3 bases; bases with no gene match: 3. This CDR3 is built from 16 residues. Germline V gene lookup returns CDR1 DFQATT and CDR2 SNEGSKA (reference sequence). The CDR3 nucleotides read TGCAGTGCTAGGGGACTAGCGGGAGGGCCTTCCTACGAGCAGTACTTC. It is translated as CSARGLAGGPSYEQYF.

There are many counts of this clonotype. V usage is TRBV20-1 and J usage is TRBJ2-3; tentatively, D is TRBD1 or TRBD2 (5 bases each). The CDR3 extends over 12 amino acids. Germline V gene sequence: CDR1 DFQATT, CDR2 SNEGSKA (reference sequence). Trimming removed 5 bases from V and 2 bases from J, with 8 bases in between. CDR3 nucleotide sequence: TGCAGTGCTCCGGGGCTCACAGATACGCAGTATTTT. The encoded protein is CSAPGLTDTQYF.

This clonotype came up many times. The chain joins TRBV6-6 to TRBJ2-2; D not certain. CDR1 is MNHNY, CDR2 SVGAGI, per germline (reference sequence). The CDR3 runs 12 residues. Between the trimmed V and J ends, which lost 4 bases and 0 bases, there was a span of 0 bases. Written as DNA, the CDR3 is TGTGCCAGCAGTTCGAACACCGGGGAGCTGTTTTTT. Residues: CASSSNTGELFF.

This clonotype has ten or more counts. The chain recombines TRBV4-1 with TRBJ2-1; D is perhaps TRBD2 (5 bases). Per the germline V gene, CDR1 is MGHRA and CDR2 is YSYEKL. V was clipped by 2 bases and J by 0 bases, with 11 bases between them. The CDR3 spans 16 residues. The DNA of the CDR3 is TGCGCCAGCAGCCAATGGACGGGAAGCTCCTACAATGAGCAGTTCTTC. Translating gives CASSQWTGSSYNEQFF.

This clonotype has a count of ten or more. As DNA, the CDR3 is TGCAGTGCTTCCGGGACTAGCGGGAATTACGAGCAGTTCTTC. Its protein is CSASGTSGNYEQFF. This chain links TRBV20-1 with TRBJ2-1; the match to TRBD2 covers 13 bases. With 5 bases clipped from V and 10 bases from J, the junction kept 8 bases outside the gene matches. CDR1 and CDR2 (germline): DFQATT, SNEGSKA (reference sequence). The CDR3 contains 14 residues.

This clonotype was counted ten times or more. This chain links TRBV6-2 or TRBV6-3 with TRBJ2-7; D is unclear. The CDR3 contains 13 residues. Germline V lookup: CDR1 MNHEY, CDR2 SVGEGT. V lost 4 bases, J lost 3 bases, and 10 bases lay in between. The CDR3 region has the DNA TGTGCCAGCAGTTCCACCCGAGACTACGAGCAGTACTTC. This gives the protein CASSSTRDYEQYF.

At least ten counts were recorded for this clonotype. The J gene is TRBJ2-3, the V gene TRBV20-1, with D unresolved. V was trimmed by 5 bases and J by 7 bases, leaving 19 bases between them. The CDR3 sequence is 14 residues long. Germline values: CDR1 DFQATT, CDR2 SNEGSKA (reference sequence). CDR3 protein: CSAPHGPLGNTQYF. CDR3 coding DNA: TGCAGTGCTCCTCACGGTCCCTTGGGAAATACGCAGTATTTT.

This clonotype was counted many times. This chain uses TRBV7-2 with TRBJ2-3; 12 positions agree with TRBD2. The CDR3 is 17 amino acids. The germline V gene has CDR1 SGHTA and CDR2 FQGNSA. The V and J ends lost 3 bases and 3 bases, in that order; junction bases with no gene match: 7. CDR3 sequence: CASSFVLAGGGTDTQYF. The CDR3 DNA is TGTGCCAGCAGCTTCGTACTAGCGGGAGGAGGAACAGATACGCAGTATTTT.

The chain has TRBV5-5 and TRBJ1-5, with 8 bases fitting TRBD1. CDR3 length equals 15 residues. V gave up 3 bases and J gave up 0 bases; unmatched junction bases: 2. Germline values: CDR1 SGHKS, CDR2 YYEKEE (reference sequence). The CDR3 here is CASSWGQVSNQPQHF. The CDR3 nucleotides are TGTGCCAGCAGCTGGGGACAGGTTAGCAATCAGCCCCAGCATTTT.

This clonotype was counted at least ten times. The chain combines TRBV20-1 with TRBJ2-7, with 10 bases aligning to TRBD2. There are 15 residues in the CDR3. After removal of 6 bases from V and 2 bases from J, the junction contained 10 bases not matched to a gene. Germline V CDR1 and CDR2: DFQATT, SNEGSKA (reference sequence). The CDR3 DNA follows: TGCAGTGCCAGCTCCGGGACTAGCGAGGCCTACGAGCAGTACTTC. Translated: CSASSGTSEAYEQYF.